This T cell receptor (beta chain) was sequenced in a study of shared clonotypes between healthy human individuals. Study outcomes and limitations: Researchers sampled only blood; tissue repertoires likely differ.

Per sorted-subset replicate PCR, input was about 180 ng DNA, representing tens of thousands of T cell genomes. Profiling relied on immunoSEQ multiplex PCR, and the TCRdb table lists in-frame clones only, not all of them. Here the sample spans about 2.2 million clones, about 93% being singletons. As concerns this clone: The antigen is undetermined.

The CDR3 has 15 residues. Trimming took 3 bases from V and 5 from J, leaving 15 bases between them. The germline V gene has CDR1 MNHEY and CDR2 SMNVEV (reference sequence). Terminally differentiated effector memory CD45RA+ cells were excluded from the naive CD8 cells, which were CD45RO-negative and positively selected for CCR7. The sample comprised naive CD8+ T cells from PBMCs. J is TRBJ2-3 and V is TRBV27; perhaps D is TRBD1 or TRBD2 (5 bases each). The source is a man aged 18 to 30 in good health. Some clones in this sample may be carry-over from other donors' samples. This CDR3 reads CASSFVGPSGDTQYF. In DNA, the CDR3 is TGTGCCAGCAGTTTTGTGGGACCCTCCGGAGATACGCAGTATTTT.